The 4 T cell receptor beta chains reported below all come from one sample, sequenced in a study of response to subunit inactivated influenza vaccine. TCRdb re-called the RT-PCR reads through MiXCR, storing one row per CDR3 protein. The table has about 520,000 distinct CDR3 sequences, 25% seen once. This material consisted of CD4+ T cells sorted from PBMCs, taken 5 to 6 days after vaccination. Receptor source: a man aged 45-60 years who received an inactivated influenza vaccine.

The CDR3 sequence is CASSSPDRVPYNEQFF. The CDR3 DNA follows: TGTGCCAGCAGCTCCCCCGACAGGGTACCCTACAATGAGCAGTTCTTC. The chain employs TRBV7-8 and TRBJ2-1, with 7 bases that match TRBD1. This CDR3 spans 16 amino acids. V was clipped by 4 bases and J by 2 bases; unmatched bases: 8. Per the germline V gene, CDR1 is SGHVS and CDR2 is FQNEAQ. Using reference TRBV7-8 and TRBJ2-1 for the parts outside the CDR3, the full variable domain is GAGVSQSPRYKVAKRGQDVALRCDPISGHVSLFWYQQALGQGPEFLTYFQNEAQLDKSGLPSDRFFAERPEGSVSTLKIQRTQQEDSAVYLCASSSPDRVPYNEQFFGPGTRLTVL.

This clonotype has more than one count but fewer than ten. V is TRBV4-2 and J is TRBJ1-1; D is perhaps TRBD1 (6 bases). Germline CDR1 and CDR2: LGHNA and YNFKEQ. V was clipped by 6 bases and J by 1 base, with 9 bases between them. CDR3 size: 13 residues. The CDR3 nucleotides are TGTGCCAGCAGAGTGGACAGGAACACTGAAGCTTTCTTT. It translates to CASRVDRNTEAFF.

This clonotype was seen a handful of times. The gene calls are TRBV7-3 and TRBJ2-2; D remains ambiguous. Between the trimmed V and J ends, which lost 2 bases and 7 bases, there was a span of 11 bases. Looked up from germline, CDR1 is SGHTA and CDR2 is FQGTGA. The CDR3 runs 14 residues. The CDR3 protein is CASSLGVGDGELFF. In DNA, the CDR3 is TGTGCCAGCAGCTTAGGGGTCGGCGACGGGGAGCTGTTTTTT.

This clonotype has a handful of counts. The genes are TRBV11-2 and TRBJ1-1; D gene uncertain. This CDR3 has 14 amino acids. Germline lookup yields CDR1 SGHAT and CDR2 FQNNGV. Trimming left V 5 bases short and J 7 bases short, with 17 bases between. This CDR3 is CASSGPPLGNEAFF. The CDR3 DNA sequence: TGTGCCAGCAGCGGACCCCCCCTAGGCAATGAAGCTTTCTTT.